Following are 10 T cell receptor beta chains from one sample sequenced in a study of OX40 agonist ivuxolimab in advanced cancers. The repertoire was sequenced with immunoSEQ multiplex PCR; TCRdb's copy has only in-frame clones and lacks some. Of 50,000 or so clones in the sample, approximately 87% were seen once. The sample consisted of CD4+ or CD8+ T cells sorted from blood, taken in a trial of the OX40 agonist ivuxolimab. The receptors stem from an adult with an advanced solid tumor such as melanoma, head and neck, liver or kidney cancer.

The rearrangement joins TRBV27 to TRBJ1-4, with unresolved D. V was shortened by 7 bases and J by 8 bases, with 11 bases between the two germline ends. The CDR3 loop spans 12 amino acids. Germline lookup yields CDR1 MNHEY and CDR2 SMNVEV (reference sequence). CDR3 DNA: TGTGCCAGCAAAAGACGTGGAGAAAAACTGTTTTTT. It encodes CASKRRGEKLFF.

CDR3 nucleotide sequence: TGTGCCAGCAGCACCACAGAGAACACTGAAGCTTTCTTT. Its translation: CASSTTENTEAFF. The V and J genes are TRBV7-9 and TRBJ1-1; the D is unclear. V lost 5 bases, J lost 1 base, and 8 bases lay in between. The CDR3 is 13 residues long. The germline V gene has CDR1 SEHNR and CDR2 FQNEAQ (reference sequence).

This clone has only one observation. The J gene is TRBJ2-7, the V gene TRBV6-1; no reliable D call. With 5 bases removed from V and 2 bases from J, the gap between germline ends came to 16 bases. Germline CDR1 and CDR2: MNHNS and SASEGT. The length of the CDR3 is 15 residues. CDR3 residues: CASSRTDRSTYEQYF. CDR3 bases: TGTGCCAGCAGTCGAACGGACCGATCAACCTACGAGCAGTACTTC.

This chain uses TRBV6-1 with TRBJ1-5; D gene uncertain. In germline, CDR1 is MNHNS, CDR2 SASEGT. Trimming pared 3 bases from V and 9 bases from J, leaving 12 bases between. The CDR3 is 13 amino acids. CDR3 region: CASSEDGDGPQHF. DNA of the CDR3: TGTGCCAGCAGTGAGGACGGGGATGGGCCCCAGCATTTT.

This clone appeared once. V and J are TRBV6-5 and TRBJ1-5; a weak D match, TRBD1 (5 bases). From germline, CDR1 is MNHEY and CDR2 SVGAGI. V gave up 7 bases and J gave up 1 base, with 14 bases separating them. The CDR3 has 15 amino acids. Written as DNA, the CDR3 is TGTGCCAGCACCTACGGGGGGAACAGCAATCAGCCCCAGCATTTT. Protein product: CASTYGGNSNQPQHF.

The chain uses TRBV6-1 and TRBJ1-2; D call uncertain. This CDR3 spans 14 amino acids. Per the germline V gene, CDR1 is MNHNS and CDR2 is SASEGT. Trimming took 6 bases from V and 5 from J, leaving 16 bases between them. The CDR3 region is CASRAPRVVYGYTF. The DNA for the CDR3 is TGTGCCAGCAGGGCACCACGGGTCGTATATGGCTACACCTTC.

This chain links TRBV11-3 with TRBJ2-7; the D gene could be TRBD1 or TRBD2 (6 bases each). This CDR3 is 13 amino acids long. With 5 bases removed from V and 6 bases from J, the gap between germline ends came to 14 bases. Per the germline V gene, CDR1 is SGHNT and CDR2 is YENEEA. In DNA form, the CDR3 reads TGTGCCAGCAGCCTGCAACCGGGGGCCGAGCAGTACTTC. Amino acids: CASSLQPGAEQYF.

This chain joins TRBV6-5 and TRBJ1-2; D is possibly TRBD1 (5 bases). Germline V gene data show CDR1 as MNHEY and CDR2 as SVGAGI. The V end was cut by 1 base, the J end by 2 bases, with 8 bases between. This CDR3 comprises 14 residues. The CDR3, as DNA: TGTGCCAGCAGTTACTTTGACAGAAACTATGGCTACACCTTC. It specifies CASSYFDRNYGYTF.

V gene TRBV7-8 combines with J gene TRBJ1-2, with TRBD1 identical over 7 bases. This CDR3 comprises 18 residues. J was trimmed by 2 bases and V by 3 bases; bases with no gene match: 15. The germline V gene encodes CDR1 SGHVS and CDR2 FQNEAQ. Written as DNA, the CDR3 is TGTGCCAGCAGCTTGCGACCCTATGGTGGGACAGCGAACTATGGCTACACCTTC. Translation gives CASSLRPYGGTANYGYTF.

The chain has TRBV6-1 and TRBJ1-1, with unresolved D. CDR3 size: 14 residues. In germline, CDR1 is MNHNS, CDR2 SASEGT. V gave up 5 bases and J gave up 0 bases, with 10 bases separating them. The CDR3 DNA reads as TGTGCCAGCAGTTTTACACCTATGAACACTGAAGCTTTCTTT. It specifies CASSFTPMNTEAFF.